The TCR beta chain described here comes from a study of T cells after yellow fever vaccination. Study-wide context: Fractions of limited cellularity were prepared by means of SMART-Seq v4 Ultra Low Input. Study findings and constraints: A minor fraction of clonotypes spanned both CD4 and CD8 compartments. Boosting was followed by the reappearance of most primary-vaccination clones (about 96% CD4, about 90% CD8).

For TCR, cDNA came from 5'RACE template switching, which added a universal primer site and UMIs. From the 5' RACE reads, TCRdb called clonotypes with MiXCR, one entry per CDR3 protein. The sample consists of more than 35,000 distinct CDR3 sequences, 6% to 7% of them appearing once. This clonotype was counted ten times or more. Germline CDR1 reads SGHNT; CDR2 reads YYREEE (reference sequence). The V gene lost 3 bases and the J gene lost 3 bases, with 10 bases spanning the gap. The CDR3 is 15 residues long. V gene TRBV5-4 combines with J gene TRBJ2-6; weak D call: TRBD1 (6 bases). The receptor's source is a young man who received the YFV17D yellow fever vaccine. Sequenced material: CD8+ T cells not binding an NS4B(214-222) dextramer, sorted from PBMCs, taken 45 days after the yellow fever booster vaccination. The CDR3 DNA sequence: TGTGCCAGCAGCTCTACAGGGCTTGGGGCCAACGTCCTGACTTTC. This sequence encodes CASSSTGLGANVLTF. Using reference TRBV5-4 and TRBJ2-6 for the parts outside the CDR3, the full variable domain is ETGVTQSPTHLIKTRGQQVTLRCSSQSGHNTVSWYQQALGQGPQFIFQYYREEENGRGNFPPRFSGLQFPNYSSELNVNALELDDSALYLCASSSTGLGANVLTFGAGSRLTVL.